This TCR beta chain was identified in a study of CD8+CD57+ T cells in acquired aplastic anemia. Overall study context: Sorted CD4+ plus CD8+ cells gave DNA averaging roughly 2.9 ug.

This CDR3 has 13 amino acids. V gave up 3 bases and J gave up 1 base, with 6 bases separating them. The germline V gene has CDR1 LGHNA and CDR2 YSLEER. On this clonotype itself: No antigen is known for it.

TCR beta VDJ and CDR3 profiles were obtained from a genomic DNA template. In TCRdb, the reads were re-called with MiXCR into one record per CDR3 protein. Of more than 100,000 distinct CDR3 sequences in the sample, around 41% were seen once. Study-wide results and limits: Patients shared approximately 30 CD8+ CDR3 sequences with controls.

This receptor was obtained from a human donor in good health, serving as a control. Source material: sorted CD4+, CD8+, or CD8+CD57+ T cells (not recorded which) from PBMCs. The chain employs TRBV4-3 and TRBJ1-1; D uncertain. CDR3 in DNA: TGCGCCAGCAGCCAGTTTTCGAACACTGAAGCTTTCTTT. Translated, it gives CASSQFSNTEAFF.